This section outlines one T cell receptor (beta chain) sequence together with its context. Its specificity is not known. The protocol was immunoSEQ multiplex PCR, while the TCRdb copy is restricted to in-frame clones and leaves out a portion. This table holds around 120,000 clones, 70% to 90% found once. The data stem from a study of identifying expanded T cells in peripheral blood. Findings and limits, study-wide: Over approximately two and four weeks, about 16 and 19 clones changed, versus approximately 1.1 between replicates.

CDR1 is SGHTA and CDR2 is FQGTGA in the germline V gene. The J segment lost 1 base and the V segment lost 2 bases, leaving 2 bases of the junction unmatched. There are 15 residues in the CDR3. During the collection period, no donor immune events like infections were recorded. The sample consisted of blood. This TCR was recovered from a person between 18 and 75 years old in good health. The chain is built from TRBV7-3 and TRBJ2-5; 9 bases are a match to TRBD2. The DNA of the CDR3 is TGTGCCAGCAGCTTAGCGGGGGGGCGCCAAGAGACCCAGTACTTC. This translates into CASSLAGGRQETQYF.